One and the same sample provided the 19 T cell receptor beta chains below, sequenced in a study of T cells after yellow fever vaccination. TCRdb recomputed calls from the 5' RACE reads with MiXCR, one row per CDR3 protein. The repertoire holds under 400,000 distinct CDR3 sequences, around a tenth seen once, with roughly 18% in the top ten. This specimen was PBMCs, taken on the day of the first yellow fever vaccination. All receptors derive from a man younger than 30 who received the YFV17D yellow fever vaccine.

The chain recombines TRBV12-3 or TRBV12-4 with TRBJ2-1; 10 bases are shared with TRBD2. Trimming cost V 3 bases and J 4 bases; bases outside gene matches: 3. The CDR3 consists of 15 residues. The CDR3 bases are TGTGCCAGCAGTTTGCAGCGGGGGGGGTACAATGAGCAGTTCTTC. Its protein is CASSLQRGGYNEQFF.

This chain's CDR3 is CASNSVGDNTEAFF. The CDR3 DNA follows: TGTGCCAGTAATTCCGTGGGAGACAACACTGAAGCTTTCTTT. The genes are TRBV19 and TRBJ1-1; D is undetermined. Trimming stripped 7 bases from V and 2 bases from J, with 14 bases between. This CDR3 is built from 14 residues. Germline values: CDR1 LNHDA, CDR2 SQIVND (reference sequence).

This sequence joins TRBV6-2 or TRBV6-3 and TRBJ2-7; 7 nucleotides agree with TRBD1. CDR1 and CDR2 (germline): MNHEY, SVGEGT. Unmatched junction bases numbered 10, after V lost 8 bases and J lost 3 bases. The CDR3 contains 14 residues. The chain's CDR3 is CASGEWDSSYEQYF. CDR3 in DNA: TGTGCCAGCGGGGAATGGGACAGCAGCTACGAGCAGTACTTC.

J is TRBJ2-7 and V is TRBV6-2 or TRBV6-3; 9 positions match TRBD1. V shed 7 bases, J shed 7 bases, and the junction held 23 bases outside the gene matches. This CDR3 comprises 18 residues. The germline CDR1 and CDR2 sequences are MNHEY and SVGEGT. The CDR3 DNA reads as TGTGCCAGCACCGCCGGCGAGAAGGTACCGGGACAGGGAAAAGAGCAGTACGTC. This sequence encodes CASTAGEKVPGQGKEQYV.

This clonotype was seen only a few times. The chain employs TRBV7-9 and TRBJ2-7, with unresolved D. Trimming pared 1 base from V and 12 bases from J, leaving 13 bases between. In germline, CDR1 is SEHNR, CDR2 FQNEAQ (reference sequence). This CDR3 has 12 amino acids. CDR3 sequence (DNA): TGTGCCAGCAGCTTAGATCGGATTTCTACGTACTTC. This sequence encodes CASSLDRISTYF.

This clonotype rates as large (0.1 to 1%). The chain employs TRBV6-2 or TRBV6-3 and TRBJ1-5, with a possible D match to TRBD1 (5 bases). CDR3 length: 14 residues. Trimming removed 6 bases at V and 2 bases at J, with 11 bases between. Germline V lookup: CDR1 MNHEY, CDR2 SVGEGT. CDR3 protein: CASRSLQGNQPQHF. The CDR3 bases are TGTGCCAGCAGATCACTACAGGGCAATCAGCCCCAGCATTTT.

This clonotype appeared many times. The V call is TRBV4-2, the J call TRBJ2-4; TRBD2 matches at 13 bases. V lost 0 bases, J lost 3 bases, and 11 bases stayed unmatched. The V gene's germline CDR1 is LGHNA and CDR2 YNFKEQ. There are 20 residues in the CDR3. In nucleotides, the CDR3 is TGTGCCAGCAGCCAAGATTCTTTCGGACTAGCGGGGGAATACAAAAACATTCAGTACTTC. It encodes CASSQDSFGLAGEYKNIQYF.

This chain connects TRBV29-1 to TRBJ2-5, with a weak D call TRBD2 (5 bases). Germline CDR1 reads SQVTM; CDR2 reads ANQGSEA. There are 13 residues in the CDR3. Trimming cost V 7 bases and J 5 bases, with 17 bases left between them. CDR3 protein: CSALGRRRETQYF. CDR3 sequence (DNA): TGCAGCGCCCTAGGACGGAGGCGGGAGACCCAGTACTTC.

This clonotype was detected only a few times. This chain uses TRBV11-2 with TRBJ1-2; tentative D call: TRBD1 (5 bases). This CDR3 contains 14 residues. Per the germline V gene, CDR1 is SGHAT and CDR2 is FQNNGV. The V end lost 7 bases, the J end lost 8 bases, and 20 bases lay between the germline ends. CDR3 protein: CASTSIVGQGGYTF. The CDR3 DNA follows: TGTGCCAGCACCTCGATCGTCGGGCAGGGAGGCTACACCTTC.

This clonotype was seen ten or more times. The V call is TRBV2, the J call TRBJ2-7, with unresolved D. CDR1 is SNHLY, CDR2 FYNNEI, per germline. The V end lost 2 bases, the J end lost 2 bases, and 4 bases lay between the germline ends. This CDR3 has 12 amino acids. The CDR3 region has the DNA TGTGCCAGCAGTGAATCTGCCTACGAGCAGTACTTC. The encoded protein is CASSESAYEQYF. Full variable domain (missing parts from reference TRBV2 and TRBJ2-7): EPEVTQTPSHQVTQMGQEVILRCVPISNHLYFYWYRQILGQKVEFLVSFYNNEISEKSEIFDDQFSVERPDGSNFTLKIRSTKLEDSAMYFCASSESAYEQYFGPGTRLTVT.

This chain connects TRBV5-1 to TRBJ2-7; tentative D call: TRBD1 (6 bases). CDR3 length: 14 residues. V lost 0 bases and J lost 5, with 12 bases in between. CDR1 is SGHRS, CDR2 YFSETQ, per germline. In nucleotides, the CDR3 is TGCGCCAGCAGCTTGGGAGGACAGATCGACGAGCAGTACGTC. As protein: CASSLGGQIDEQYV.

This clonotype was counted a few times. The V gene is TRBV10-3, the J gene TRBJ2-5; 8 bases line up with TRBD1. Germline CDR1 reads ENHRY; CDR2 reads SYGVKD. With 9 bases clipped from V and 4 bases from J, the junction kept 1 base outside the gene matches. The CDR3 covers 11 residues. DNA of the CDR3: TGTGCCATGGGGACAGGAGAGACCCAGTACTTC. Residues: CAMGTGETQYF.

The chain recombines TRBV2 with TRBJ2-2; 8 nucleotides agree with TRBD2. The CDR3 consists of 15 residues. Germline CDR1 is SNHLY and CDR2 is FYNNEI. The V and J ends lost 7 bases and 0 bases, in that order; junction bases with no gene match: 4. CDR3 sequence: CASTGLGANTGELFF. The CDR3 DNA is TGTGCCAGCACGGGACTAGGGGCGAACACCGGGGAGCTGTTTTTT.

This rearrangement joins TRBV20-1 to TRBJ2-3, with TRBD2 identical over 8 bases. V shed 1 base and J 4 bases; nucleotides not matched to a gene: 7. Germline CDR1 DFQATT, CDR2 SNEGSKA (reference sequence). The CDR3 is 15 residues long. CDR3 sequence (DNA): TGCAGTGCTAGAGTCCCGCGGGGGGCCCCAGATACGCAGTATTTT. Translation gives CSARVPRGAPDTQYF.

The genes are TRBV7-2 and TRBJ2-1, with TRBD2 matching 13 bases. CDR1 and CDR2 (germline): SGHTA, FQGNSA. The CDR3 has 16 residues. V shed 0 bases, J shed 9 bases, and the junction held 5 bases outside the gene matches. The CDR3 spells CASSLAMGLAGSEQFF. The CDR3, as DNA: TGTGCCAGCAGCTTAGCTATGGGACTAGCGGGGTCTGAGCAGTTCTTC.

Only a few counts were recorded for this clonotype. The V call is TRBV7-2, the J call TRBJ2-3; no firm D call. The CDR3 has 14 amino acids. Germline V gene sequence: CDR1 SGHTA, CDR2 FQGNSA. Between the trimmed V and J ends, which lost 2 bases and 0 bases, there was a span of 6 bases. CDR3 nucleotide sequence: TGTGCCAGCAGCTTAATGGACAGCACAGATACGCAGTATTTT. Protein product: CASSLMDSTDTQYF.

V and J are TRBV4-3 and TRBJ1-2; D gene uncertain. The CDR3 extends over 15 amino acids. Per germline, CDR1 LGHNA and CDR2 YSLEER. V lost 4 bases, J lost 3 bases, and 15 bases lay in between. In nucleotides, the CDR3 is TGCGCCAGCAGCCCACGGCTTTTAGTGGACTATGGCTACACCTTC. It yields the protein CASSPRLLVDYGYTF.

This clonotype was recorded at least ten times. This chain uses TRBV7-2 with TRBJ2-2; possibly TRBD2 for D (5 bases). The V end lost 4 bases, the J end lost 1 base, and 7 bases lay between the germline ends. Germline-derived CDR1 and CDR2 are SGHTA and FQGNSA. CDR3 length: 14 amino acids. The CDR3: CASSSGMNTGELFF. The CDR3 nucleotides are TGTGCCAGCAGCTCGGGGATGAACACCGGGGAGCTGTTTTTT.

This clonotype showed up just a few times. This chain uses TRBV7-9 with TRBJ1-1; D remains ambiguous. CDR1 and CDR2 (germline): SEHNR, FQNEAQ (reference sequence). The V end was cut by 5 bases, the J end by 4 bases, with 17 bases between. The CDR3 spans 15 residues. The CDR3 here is CASSPSGGPGTEAFF. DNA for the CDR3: TGTGCCAGCAGCCCGTCGGGCGGGCCCGGCACTGAAGCTTTCTTT.